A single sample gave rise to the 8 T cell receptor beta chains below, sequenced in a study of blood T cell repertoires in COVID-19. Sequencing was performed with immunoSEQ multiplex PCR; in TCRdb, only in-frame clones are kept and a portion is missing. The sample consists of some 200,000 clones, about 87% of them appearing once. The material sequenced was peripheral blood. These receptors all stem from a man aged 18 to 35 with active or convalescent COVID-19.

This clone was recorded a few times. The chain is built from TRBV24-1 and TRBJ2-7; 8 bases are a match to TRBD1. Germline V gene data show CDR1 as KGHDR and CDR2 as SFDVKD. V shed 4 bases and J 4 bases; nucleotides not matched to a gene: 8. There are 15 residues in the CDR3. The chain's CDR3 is CATSDRTGKAYEQYF. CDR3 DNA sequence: TGTGCCACCAGTGACCGGACAGGGAAGGCTTACGAGCAGTACTTC.

The DNA for the CDR3 is TGTGCCAGCAGTTTAATAGACACGAACACTGAAGCTTTCTTT. Translated, it gives CASSLIDTNTEAFF. The chain combines TRBV28 with TRBJ1-1; D remains ambiguous. CDR3 size: 14 residues. Germline V lookup: CDR1 MDHEN, CDR2 SYDVKM. The V end was cut by 2 bases, the J end by 1 base, with 8 bases between.

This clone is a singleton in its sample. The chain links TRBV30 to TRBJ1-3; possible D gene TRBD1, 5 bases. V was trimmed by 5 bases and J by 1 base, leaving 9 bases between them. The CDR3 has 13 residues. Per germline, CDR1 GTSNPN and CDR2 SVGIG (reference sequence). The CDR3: CAWEQDSGNTIYF. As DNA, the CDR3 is TGTGCCTGGGAACAGGATTCTGGAAACACCATATATTTT.

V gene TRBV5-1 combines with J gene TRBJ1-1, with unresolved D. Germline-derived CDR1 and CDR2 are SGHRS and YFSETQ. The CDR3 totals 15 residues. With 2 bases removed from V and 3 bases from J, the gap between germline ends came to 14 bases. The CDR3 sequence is CASSFNFAGDTEAFF. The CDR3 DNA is TGCGCCAGCAGCTTCAACTTCGCGGGCGACACTGAAGCTTTCTTT.

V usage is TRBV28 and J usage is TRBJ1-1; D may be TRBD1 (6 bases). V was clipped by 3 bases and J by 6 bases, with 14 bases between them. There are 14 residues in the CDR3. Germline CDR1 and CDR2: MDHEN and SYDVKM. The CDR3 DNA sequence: TGTGCCAGCAGTTTTGGGGGCGGTAGGGCTGAAGCTTTCTTT. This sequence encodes CASSFGGGRAEAFF.

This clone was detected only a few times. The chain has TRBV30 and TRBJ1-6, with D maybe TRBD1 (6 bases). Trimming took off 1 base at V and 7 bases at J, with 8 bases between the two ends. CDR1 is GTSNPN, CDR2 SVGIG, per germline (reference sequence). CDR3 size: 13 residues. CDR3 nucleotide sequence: TGTGCCTGGAGTGGTACAGGGAATTCACCCCTCCACTTT. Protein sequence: CAWSGTGNSPLHF.

The CDR3 reads CASSSRDRNTEAFF. CDR3 nucleotides: TGTGCCAGCAGTTCAAGGGACAGGAACACTGAAGCTTTCTTT. The V call is TRBV2, the J call TRBJ1-1; the match to TRBD1 covers 7 bases. The CDR3 is made up of 14 amino acids. The germline V gene has CDR1 SNHLY and CDR2 FYNNEI. V shed 5 bases, J shed 1 base, and the junction held 4 bases outside the gene matches.

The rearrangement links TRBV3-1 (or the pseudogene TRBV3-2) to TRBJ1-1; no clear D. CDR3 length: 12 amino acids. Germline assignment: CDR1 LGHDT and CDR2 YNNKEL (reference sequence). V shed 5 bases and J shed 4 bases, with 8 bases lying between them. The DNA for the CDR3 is TGTGCCAGCAGCTTCTGGAGCACTGAAGCTTTCTTT. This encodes CASSFWSTEAFF.